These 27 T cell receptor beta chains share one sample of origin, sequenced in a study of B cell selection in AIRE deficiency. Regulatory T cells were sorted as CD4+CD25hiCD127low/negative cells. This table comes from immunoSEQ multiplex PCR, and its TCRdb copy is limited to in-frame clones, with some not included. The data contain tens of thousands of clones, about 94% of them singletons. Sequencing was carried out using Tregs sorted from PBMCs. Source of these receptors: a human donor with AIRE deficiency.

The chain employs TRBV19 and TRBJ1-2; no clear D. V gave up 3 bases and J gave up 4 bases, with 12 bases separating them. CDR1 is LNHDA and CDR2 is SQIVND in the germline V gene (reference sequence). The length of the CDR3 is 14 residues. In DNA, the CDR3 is TGTGCCAGTAGTATCGGGCACCCTGGCTATGGCTACACCTTC. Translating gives CASSIGHPGYGYTF.

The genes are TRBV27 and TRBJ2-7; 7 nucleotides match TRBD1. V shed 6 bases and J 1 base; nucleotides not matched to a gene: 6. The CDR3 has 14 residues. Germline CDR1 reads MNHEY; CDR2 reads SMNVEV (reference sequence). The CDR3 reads CASSATGYSYEQYF. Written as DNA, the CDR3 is TGTGCCAGCAGCGCGACAGGGTATTCCTACGAGCAGTACTTC.

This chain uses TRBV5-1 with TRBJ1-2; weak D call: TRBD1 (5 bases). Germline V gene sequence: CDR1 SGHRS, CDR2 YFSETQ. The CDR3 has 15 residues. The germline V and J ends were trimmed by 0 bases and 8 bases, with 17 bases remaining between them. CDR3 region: CASSLGGGTFDGYTF. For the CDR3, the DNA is TGCGCCAGCAGCTTGGGCGGGGGAACCTTCGACGGCTACACCTTC. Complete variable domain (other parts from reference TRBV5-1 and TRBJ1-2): KAGVTQTPRYLIKTRGQQVTLSCSPISGHRSVSWYQQTPGQGLQFLFEYFSETQRNKGNFPGRFSGRQFSNSRSEMNVSTLELGDSALYLCASSLGGGTFDGYTFGSGTRLTVV.

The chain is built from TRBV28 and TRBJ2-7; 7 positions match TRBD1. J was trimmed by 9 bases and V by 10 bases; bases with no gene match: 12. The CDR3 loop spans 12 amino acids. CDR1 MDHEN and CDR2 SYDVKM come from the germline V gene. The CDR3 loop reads CATRGGPGVQYF. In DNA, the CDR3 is TGTGCCACCAGAGGGGGCCCAGGGGTGCAGTACTTC. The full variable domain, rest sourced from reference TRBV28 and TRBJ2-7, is DVKVTQSSRYLVKRTGEKVFLECVQDMDHENMFWYRQDPGLGLRLIYFSYDVKMKEKGDIPEGYSVSREKKERFSLILESASTNQTSMYLCATRGGPGVQYFGPGTRLTVT.

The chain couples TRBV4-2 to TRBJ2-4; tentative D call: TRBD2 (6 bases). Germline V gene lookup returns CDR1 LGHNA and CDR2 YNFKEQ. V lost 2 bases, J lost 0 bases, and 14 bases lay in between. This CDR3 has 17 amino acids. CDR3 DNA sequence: TGTGCCAGCAGCCAATCTCCCGGGACTCTAGCCAAAAACATTCAGTACTTC. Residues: CASSQSPGTLAKNIQYF.

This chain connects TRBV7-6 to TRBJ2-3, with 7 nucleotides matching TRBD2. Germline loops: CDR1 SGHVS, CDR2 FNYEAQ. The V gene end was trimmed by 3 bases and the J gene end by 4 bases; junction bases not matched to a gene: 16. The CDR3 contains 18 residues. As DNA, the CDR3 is TGTGCCAGCAGCTTGGATTTGGGGCGGGGGAATACTGCAGATACGCAGTATTTT. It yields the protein CASSLDLGRGNTADTQYF.

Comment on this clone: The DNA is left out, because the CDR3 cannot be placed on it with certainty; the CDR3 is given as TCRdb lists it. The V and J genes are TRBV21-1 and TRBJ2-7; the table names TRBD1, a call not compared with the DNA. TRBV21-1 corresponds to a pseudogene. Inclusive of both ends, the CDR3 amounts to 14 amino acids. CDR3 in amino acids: CATSVGTGNYEQYF.

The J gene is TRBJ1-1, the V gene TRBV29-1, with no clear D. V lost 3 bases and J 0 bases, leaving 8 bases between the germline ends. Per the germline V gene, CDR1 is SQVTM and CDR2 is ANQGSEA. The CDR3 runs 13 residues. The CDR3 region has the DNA TGCAGCGTTGATCGCGGGCTGAACACTGAAGCTTTCTTT. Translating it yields CSVDRGLNTEAFF.

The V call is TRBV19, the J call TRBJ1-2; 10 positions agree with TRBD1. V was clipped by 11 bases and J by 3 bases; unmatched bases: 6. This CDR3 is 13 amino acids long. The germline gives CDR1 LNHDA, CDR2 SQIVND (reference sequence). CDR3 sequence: CAGTTGGDYGYTF. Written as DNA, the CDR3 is TGTGCCGGTACGACAGGGGGCGACTATGGCTACACCTTC.

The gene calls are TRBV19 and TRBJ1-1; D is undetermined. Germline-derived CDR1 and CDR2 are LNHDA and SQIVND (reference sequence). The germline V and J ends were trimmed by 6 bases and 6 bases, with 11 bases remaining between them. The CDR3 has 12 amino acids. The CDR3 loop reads CASRSWTSEAFF. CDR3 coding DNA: TGTGCCAGTAGGTCTTGGACGTCTGAAGCTTTCTTT.

CDR3 DNA: TGTGCCAGCAGCTTAGCGTTATTACTAGCGGTGAACACCGGGGAGCTGTTTTTT. Translating gives CASSLALLLAVNTGELFF. The chain uses TRBV7-2 and TRBJ2-2, with TRBD2 matching over 8 bases. With V trimmed by 0 bases and J by 1 base, 7 bases remained unmatched. Germline values: CDR1 SGHTA, CDR2 FQGNSA. The CDR3 extends over 18 amino acids.

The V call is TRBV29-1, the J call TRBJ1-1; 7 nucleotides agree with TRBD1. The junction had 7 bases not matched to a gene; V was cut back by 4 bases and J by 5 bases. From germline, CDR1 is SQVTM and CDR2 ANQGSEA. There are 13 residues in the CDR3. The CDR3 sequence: CSVGGRGWTEAFF. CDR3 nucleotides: TGCAGCGTTGGCGGCAGGGGGTGGACTGAAGCTTTCTTT.

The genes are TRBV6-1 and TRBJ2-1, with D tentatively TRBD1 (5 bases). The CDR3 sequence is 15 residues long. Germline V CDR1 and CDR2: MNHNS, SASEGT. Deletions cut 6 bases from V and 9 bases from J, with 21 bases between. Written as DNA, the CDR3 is TGTGCCAGCAGACCCCGATGGCAGGGCGTGGTTGAGCAGTTCTTC. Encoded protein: CASRPRWQGVVEQFF.

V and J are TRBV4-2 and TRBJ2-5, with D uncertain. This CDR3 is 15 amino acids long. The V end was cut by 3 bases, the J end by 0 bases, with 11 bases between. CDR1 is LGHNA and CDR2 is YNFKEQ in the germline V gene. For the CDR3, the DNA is TGTGCCAGCAGCCAGTTGACACAATACCAAGAGACCCAGTACTTC. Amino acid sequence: CASSQLTQYQETQYF.

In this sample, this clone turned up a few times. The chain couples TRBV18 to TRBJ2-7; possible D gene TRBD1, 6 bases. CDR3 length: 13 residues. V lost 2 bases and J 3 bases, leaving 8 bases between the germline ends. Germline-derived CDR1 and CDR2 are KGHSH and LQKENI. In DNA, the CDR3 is TGTGCCAGCTCACCAAGGGACAACTACGAGCAGTACTTC. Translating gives CASSPRDNYEQYF.

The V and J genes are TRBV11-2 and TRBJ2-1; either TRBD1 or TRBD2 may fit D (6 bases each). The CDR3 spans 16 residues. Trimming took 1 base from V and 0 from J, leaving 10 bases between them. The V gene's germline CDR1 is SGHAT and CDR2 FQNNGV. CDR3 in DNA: TGTGCCAGCAGCTTAGGGAGGGGGAGCTCCTACAATGAGCAGTTCTTC. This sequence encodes CASSLGRGSSYNEQFF.

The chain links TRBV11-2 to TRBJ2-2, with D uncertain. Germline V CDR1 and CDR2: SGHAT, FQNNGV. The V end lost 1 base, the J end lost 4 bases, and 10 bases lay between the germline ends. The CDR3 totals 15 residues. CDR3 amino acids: CASSLGGRVTGELFF. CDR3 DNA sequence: TGTGCCAGCAGCTTAGGTGGAAGGGTCACCGGGGAGCTGTTTTTT.

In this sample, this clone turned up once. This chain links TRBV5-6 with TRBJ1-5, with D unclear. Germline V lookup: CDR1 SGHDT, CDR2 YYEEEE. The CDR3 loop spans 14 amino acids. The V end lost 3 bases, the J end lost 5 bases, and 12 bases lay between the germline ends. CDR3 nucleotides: TGTGCCAGCAGCTCCGGGCCGAATTATCAGCCCCAGCATTTT. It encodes CASSSGPNYQPQHF.

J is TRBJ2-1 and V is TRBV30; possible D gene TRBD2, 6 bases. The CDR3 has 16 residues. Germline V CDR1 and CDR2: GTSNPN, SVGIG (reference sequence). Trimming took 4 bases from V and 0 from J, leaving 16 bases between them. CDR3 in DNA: TGTGCCTGGAACTGGGCTTCCGGGGGCTCCTACAATGAGCAGTTCTTC. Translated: CAWNWASGGSYNEQFF.

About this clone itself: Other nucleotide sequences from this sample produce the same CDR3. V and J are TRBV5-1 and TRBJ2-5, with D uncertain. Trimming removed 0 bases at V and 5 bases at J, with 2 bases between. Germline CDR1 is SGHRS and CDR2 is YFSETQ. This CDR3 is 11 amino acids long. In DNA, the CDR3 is TGCGCCAGCAGCTTGGAGGAGACCCAGTACTTC. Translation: CASSLEETQYF.

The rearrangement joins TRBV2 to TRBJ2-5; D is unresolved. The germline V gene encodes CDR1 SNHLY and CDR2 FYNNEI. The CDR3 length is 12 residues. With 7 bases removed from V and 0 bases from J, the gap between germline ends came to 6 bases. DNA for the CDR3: TGTGCCAGCAATAAGTACCAAGAGACCCAGTACTTC. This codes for CASNKYQETQYF.

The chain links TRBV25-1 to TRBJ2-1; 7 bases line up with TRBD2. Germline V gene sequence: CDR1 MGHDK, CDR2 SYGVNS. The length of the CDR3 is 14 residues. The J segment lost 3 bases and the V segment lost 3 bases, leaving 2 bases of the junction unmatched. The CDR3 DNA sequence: TGTGCCAGCAGTGATTTAGCGGGCTACAATGAGCAGTTCTTC. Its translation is CASSDLAGYNEQFF. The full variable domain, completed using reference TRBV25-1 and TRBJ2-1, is EADIYQTPRYLVIGTGKKITLECSQTMGHDKMYWYQQDPGMELHLIHYSYGVNSTEKGDLSSESTVSRIRTEHFPLTLESARPSHTSQYLCASSDLAGYNEQFFGPGTRLTVL.

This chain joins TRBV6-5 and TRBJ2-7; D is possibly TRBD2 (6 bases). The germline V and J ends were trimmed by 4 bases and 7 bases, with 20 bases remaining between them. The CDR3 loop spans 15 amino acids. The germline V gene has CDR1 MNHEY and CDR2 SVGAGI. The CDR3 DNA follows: TGTGCCAGCAGTTCCCCTGGCGGGGCCGCTGGAGAGCAGTACTTC. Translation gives CASSSPGGAAGEQYF.

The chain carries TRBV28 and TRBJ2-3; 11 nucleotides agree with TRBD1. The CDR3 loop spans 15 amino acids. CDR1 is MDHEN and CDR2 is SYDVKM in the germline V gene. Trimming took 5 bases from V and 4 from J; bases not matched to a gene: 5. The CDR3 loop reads CASSQGQGAADTQYF. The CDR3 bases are TGTGCCAGCAGTCAAGGACAGGGGGCCGCAGATACGCAGTATTTT.

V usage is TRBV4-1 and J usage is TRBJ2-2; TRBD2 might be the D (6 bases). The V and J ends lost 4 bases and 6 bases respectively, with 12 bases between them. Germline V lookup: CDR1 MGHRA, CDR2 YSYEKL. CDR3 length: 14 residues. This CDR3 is CASSLFLAPGELFF. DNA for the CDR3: TGCGCCAGCAGCCTTTTCCTAGCGCCCGGGGAGCTGTTTTTT.

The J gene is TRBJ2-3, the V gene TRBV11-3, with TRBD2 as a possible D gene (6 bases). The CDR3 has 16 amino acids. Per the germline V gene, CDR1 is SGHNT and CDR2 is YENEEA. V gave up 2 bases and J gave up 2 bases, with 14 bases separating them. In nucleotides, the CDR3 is TGTGCCAGCAGCTTAAGTGCGGGACTCTCCACAGATACGCAGTATTTT. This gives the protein CASSLSAGLSTDTQYF.

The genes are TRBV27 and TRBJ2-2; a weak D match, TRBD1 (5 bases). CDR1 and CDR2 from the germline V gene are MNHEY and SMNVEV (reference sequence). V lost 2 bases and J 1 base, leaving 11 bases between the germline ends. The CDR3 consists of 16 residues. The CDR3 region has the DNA TGTGCCAGCAGTTTACGGGCACAGGTGAACACCGGGGAGCTGTTTTTT. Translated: CASSLRAQVNTGELFF.